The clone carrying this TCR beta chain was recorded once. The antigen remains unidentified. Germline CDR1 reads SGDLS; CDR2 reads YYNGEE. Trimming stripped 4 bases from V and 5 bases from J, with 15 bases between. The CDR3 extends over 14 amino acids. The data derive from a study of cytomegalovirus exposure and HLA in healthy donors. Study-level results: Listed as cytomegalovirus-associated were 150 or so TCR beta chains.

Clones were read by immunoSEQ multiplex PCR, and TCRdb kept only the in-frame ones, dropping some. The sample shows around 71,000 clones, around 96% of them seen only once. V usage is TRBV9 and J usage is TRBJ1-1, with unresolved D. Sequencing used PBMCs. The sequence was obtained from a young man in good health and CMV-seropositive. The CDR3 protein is CASSLEGTGTEAFF. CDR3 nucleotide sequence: TGTGCCAGCAGCCTCGAGGGTACGGGGACTGAAGCTTTCTTT.